The sequence of this TCR beta chain was determined in a study of T-cell memory formation after mild COVID-19. TCRdb re-called the 5' RACE reads through MiXCR, storing one row per CDR3 protein. In the table there are 550,000 to 650,000 distinct CDR3 sequences, roughly 17% of which are singletons. CDR3 size: 11 residues. Losses at the gene ends were 10 bases for V and 8 bases for J; bases not matched to a gene: 6. The material sequenced was PBMCs or a T cell subset sorted from them (not recorded which). The chain has TRBV12-3 or TRBV12-4 and TRBJ1-2; TRBD1 aligns across 8 bases. The sequence was collected from an adult woman who had mild COVID-19 (a few samples of this study predate the infection). Cell type and time point are not known. CDR3 in DNA: TGTGCCACACAATGGACAGGGGGCTACACCTTC. Its translation is CATQWTGGYTF.